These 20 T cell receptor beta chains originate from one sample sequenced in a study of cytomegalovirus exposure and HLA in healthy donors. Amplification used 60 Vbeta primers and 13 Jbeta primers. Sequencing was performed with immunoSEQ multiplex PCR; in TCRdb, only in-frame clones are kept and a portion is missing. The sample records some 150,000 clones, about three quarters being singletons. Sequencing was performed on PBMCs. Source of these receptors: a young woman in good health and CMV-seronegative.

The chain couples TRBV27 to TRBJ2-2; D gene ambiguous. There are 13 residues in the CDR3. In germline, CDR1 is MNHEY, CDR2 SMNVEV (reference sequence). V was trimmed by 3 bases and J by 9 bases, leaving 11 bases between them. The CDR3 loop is CASSFALARELFF. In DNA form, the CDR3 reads TGTGCCAGCAGTTTTGCACTCGCCCGGGAGCTGTTTTTT.

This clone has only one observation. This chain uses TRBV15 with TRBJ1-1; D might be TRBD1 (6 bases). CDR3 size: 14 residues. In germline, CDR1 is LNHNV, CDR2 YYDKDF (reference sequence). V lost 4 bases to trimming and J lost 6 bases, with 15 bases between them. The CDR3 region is CATSKDSLIAEAFF. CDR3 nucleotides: TGTGCCACCAGCAAGGACAGTTTGATCGCTGAAGCTTTCTTT.

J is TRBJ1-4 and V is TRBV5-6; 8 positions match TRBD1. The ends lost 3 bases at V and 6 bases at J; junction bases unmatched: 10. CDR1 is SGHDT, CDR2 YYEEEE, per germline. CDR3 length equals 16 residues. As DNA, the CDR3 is TGTGCCAGCAGCTCGTTGCAGGGGGCGCGCGATGAAAAACTGTTTTTT. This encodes CASSSLQGARDEKLFF.

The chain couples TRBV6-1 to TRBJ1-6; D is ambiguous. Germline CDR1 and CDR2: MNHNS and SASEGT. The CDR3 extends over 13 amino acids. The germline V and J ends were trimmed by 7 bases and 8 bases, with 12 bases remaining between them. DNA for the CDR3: TGTGCCAGCAACGACGGGATGGATTCACCCCTCCACTTT. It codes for CASNDGMDSPLHF.

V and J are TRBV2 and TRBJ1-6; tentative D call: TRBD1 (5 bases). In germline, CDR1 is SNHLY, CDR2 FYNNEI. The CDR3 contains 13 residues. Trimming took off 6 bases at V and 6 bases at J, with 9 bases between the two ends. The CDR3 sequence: CASSRDFNSPLHF. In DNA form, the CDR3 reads TGTGCCAGCAGCAGGGATTTTAATTCACCCCTCCACTTT.

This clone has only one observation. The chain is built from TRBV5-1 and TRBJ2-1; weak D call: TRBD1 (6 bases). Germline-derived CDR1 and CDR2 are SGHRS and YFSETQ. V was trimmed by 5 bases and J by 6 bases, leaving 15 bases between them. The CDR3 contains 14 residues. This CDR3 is CASRQGPPSNEQFF. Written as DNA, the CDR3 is TGCGCCAGCAGGCAGGGGCCCCCTTCCAATGAGCAGTTCTTC.

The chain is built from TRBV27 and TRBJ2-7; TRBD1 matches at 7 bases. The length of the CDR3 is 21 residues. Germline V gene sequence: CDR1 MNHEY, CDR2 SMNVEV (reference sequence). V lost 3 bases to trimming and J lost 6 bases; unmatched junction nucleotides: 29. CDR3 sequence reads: CASSFRITFTDRETRRGEQYF. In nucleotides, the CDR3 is TGTGCCAGCAGTTTCCGGATTACCTTCACCGACAGGGAAACCCGAAGAGGCGAGCAGTACTTC.

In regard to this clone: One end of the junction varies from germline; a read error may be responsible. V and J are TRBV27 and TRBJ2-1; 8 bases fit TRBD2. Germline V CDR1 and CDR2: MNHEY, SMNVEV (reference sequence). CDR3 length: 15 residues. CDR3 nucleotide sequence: TGTGCCTGCAGTGACCCACGACCGGGACTAGGATCCCAGGTCTTC. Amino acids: CACSDPRPGLGSQVF.

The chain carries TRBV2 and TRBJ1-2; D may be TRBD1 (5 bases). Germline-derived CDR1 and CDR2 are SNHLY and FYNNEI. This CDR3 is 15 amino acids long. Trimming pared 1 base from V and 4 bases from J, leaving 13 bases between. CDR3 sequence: CASSEGGRFLYGYTF. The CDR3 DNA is TGTGCCAGCAGTGAAGGGGGCAGGTTCCTCTATGGCTACACCTTC.

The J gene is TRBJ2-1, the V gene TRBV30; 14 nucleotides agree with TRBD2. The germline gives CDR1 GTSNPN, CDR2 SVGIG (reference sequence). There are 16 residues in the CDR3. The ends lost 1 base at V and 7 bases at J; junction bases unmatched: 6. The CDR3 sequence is CAWSETSGGAVNEQFF. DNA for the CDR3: TGTGCCTGGAGTGAGACTAGCGGGGGGGCAGTAAATGAGCAGTTCTTC.

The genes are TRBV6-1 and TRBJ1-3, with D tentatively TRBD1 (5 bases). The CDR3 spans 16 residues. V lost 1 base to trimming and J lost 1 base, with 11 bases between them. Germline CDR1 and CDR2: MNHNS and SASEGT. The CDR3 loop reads CASSEGGSTSGNTIYF. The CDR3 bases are TGTGCCAGCAGTGAAGGGGGCAGTACTTCTGGAAACACCATATATTTT.

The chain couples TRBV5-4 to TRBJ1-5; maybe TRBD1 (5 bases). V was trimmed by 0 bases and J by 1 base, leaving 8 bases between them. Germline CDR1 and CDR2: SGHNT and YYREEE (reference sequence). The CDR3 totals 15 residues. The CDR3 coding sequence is TGTGCCAGCAGCTTGGGGAAGGGGAGCAATCAGCCCCAGCATTTT. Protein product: CASSLGKGSNQPQHF.

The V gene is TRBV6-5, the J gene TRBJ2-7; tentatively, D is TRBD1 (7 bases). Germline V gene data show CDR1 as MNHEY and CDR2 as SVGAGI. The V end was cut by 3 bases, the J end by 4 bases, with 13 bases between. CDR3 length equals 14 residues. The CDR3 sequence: CASSYGGGQYEQYF. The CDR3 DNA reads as TGTGCCAGCAGTTATGGAGGGGGACAGTACGAGCAGTACTTC.

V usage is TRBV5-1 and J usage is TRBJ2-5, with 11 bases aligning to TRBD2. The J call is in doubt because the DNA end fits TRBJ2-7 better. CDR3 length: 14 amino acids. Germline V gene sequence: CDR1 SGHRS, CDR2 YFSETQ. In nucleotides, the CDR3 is TGCGCCAGCAGCTTTAGCGGGGGGGCCTACGAGCAGTACTTC. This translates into CASSFSGGAYEQYF.

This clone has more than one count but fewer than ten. The CDR3: CASHPRQGVDVGGYTF. DNA for the CDR3: TGCGCCAGCCACCCTCGGCAGGGCGTGGATGTTGGGGGCTACACCTTC. This chain uses TRBV5-1 with TRBJ1-2, with a weak D call TRBD1 (5 bases). The CDR3 length is 16 residues. Germline assignment: CDR1 SGHRS and CDR2 YFSETQ. The V end lost 7 bases, the J end lost 8 bases, and 27 bases lay between the germline ends.

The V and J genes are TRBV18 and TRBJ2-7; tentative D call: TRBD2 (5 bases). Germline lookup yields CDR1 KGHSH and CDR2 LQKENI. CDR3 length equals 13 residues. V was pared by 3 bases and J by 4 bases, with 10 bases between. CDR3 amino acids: CASSPWTGYEQYF. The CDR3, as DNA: TGTGCCAGCTCACCCTGGACGGGGTACGAGCAGTACTTC. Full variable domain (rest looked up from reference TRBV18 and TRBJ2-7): NAGVMQNPRHLVRRRGQEARLRCSPMKGHSHVYWYRQLPEEGLKFMVYLQKENIIDESGMPKERFSAEFPKEGPSILRIQQVVRGDSAAYFCASSPWTGYEQYFGPGTRLTVT.

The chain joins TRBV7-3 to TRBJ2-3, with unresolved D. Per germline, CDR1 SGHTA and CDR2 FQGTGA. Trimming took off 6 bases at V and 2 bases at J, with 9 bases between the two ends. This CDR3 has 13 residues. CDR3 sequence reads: CASSSIPTDTQYF. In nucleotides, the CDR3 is TGTGCCAGCAGTTCTATCCCCACAGATACGCAGTATTTT.

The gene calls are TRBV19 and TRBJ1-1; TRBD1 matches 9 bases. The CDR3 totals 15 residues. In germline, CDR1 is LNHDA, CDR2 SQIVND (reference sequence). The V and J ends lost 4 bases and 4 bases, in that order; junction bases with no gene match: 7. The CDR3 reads CASSSYRGRVTEAFF. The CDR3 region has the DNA TGTGCCAGTAGTAGCTACAGGGGGCGCGTCACTGAAGCTTTCTTT.

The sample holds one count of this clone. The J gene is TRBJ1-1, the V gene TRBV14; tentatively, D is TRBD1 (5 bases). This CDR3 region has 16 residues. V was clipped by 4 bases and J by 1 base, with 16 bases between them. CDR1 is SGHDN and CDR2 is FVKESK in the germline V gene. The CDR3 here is CASSLRRGYTNTEAFF. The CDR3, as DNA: TGTGCCAGCAGCCTTCGTCGGGGGTATACGAACACTGAAGCTTTCTTT.

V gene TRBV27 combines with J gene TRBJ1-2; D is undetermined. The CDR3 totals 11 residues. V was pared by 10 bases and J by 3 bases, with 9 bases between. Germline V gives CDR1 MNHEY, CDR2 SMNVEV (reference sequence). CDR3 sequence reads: CATGRDYGYTF. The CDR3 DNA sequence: TGTGCCACCGGGAGGGACTATGGCTACACCTTC.